Following are 12 T cell receptor beta chains from one sample sequenced in a study of regulatory T cells in long-lasting Graves disease. Both iRepertoire HTBI primers and Arm-PCR of CDR3 regions were used to build the TCR beta libraries. TCRdb recomputed calls from the multiplex PCR reads with MiXCR, one row per CDR3 protein. Of 360,000 or so distinct CDR3 sequences in the sample, roughly 24% were seen once. Specified time point: persistent/refractory GD, antithyroid drugs over 5 years with positive TRAb. PBMC RNA served as the TCR library source. Sample: peripheral blood mononuclear cells (PBMCs), taken when the disease was refractory, from a patient treated with antithyroid drugs. The receptors were gathered from a woman in her 40s with Graves disease.

This chain joins TRBV19 and TRBJ2-7; TRBD2 aligns across 7 bases. V lost 9 bases, J lost 5 bases, and 13 bases stayed unmatched. CDR3 length: 14 residues. Germline CDR1 and CDR2: LNHDA and SQIVND (reference sequence). In DNA, the CDR3 is TGTGCCAGGGAAAGCGGGACTCTTTATAACGAGCAGTACTTC. Residues: CARESGTLYNEQYF.

This clonotype was counted many times. The V gene is TRBV2, the J gene TRBJ1-5; 9 nucleotides line up with TRBD1. J gave up 7 bases and V 5 bases, and 9 bases lay outside the gene matches. CDR1 and CDR2 from the germline V gene are SNHLY and FYNNEI. This CDR3 comprises 15 residues. The CDR3 DNA sequence: TGTGCCAGCAGTCGGGAGGGACAGGGAAAACAGCCCCAGCATTTT. This translates into CASSREGQGKQPQHF.

In its sample, this clonotype was seen many times. The chain is built from TRBV28 and TRBJ1-2; 8 bases line up with TRBD1. This CDR3 comprises 14 residues. CDR1 is MDHEN and CDR2 is SYDVKM in the germline V gene. With V trimmed by 5 bases and J by 4 bases, 6 bases remained unmatched. The CDR3 spells CASSPGQGPYGYTF. Here the CDR3 DNA reads TGTGCCAGCAGTCCAGGACAGGGACCCTATGGCTACACCTTC.

This clonotype was seen at least ten times. The chain uses TRBV28 and TRBJ1-1, with D maybe TRBD1 (5 bases). This CDR3 is built from 14 residues. V was pared by 6 bases and J by 9 bases, with 20 bases between. Per the germline V gene, CDR1 is MDHEN and CDR2 is SYDVKM. The CDR3 is CASSRRGLLLQAFF. The CDR3 nucleotides read TGTGCCAGCAGCCGACGGGGACTACTCCTCCAAGCTTTCTTT.

In its sample, this clonotype was seen many times. The chain uses TRBV20-1 and TRBJ1-1; D not certain. Trimming cost V 3 bases and J 7 bases, with 6 bases left between them. Germline values: CDR1 DFQATT, CDR2 SNEGSKA (reference sequence). This CDR3 comprises 10 residues. CDR3 sequence reads: CSASKGEAFF. The CDR3 coding sequence is TGCAGTGCTAGTAAAGGTGAAGCTTTCTTT.

The chain carries TRBV28 and TRBJ2-7; D gene uncertain. The germline V gene encodes CDR1 MDHEN and CDR2 SYDVKM. The CDR3 is 14 residues long. V was pared by 6 bases and J by 0 bases, with 12 bases between. The DNA of the CDR3 is TGTGCCAGCAGCCAAGTTATAGTCTCCTACGAGCAGTACTTC. Amino acids: CASSQVIVSYEQYF.

Concerning this clonotype: A read error may explain this, as a much larger clone is one base away. The chain couples TRBV20-1 to TRBJ2-7; 10 bases are a match to TRBD2. This CDR3 is built from 15 residues. Germline values: CDR1 DFQATT, CDR2 SNEGSKA (reference sequence). For the CDR3, the DNA is TGCAGTGCTAATACTGGACTAGCGGCTTCCTACGGGCAGTACTTC. This gives the protein CSANTGLAASYGQYF.

This clonotype showed up many times. The chain carries TRBV2 and TRBJ2-2; D may be TRBD1 (5 bases). V lost 5 bases, J lost 5 bases, and 15 bases lay in between. Germline loops: CDR1 SNHLY, CDR2 FYNNEI. The CDR3 is made up of 15 amino acids. CDR3 protein: CASSKHLDTTGELFF. The CDR3 coding sequence is TGTGCCAGCAGTAAACATTTGGACACAACCGGGGAGCTGTTTTTT. The full variable domain, rest sourced from reference TRBV2 and TRBJ2-2, is EPEVTQTPSHQVTQMGQEVILRCVPISNHLYFYWYRQILGQKVEFLVSFYNNEISEKSEIFDDQFSVERPDGSNFTLKIRSTKLEDSAMYFCASSKHLDTTGELFFGEGSRLTVL.

The V and J genes are TRBV7-2 and TRBJ1-1; D is possibly TRBD1 (6 bases). Germline assignment: CDR1 SGHTA and CDR2 FQGNSA. The CDR3 loop spans 17 amino acids. V gave up 1 base and J gave up 7 bases, with 22 bases separating them. The CDR3 DNA follows: TGTGCCAGCAGCTTAGTCCGGTTGCAGGGGAGACGGGATGAAGCTTTCTTT. It is translated as CASSLVRLQGRRDEAFF.

This clonotype showed up many times. The rearrangement links TRBV27 to TRBJ1-5; 9 bases are a match to TRBD1. Germline values: CDR1 MNHEY, CDR2 SMNVEV (reference sequence). Trimming removed 5 bases from V and 9 bases from J; junction bases left unmatched: 11. This CDR3 has 15 residues. The CDR3 nucleotides read TGTGCCAGCAGTCCGAGGACAGGGGTCGCCGGGCCCCAGCATTTT. It encodes CASSPRTGVAGPQHF.

The chain employs TRBV19 and TRBJ2-7; D gene unclear. Trimming cost V 5 bases and J 5 bases, with 16 bases left between them. CDR3 size: 14 residues. Germline V gene data show CDR1 as LNHDA and CDR2 as SQIVND (reference sequence). As DNA, the CDR3 is TGTGCCAGTAGTGCTCGGAGCAACCTGCACGAGCAGTACTTC. It yields the protein CASSARSNLHEQYF.

The V gene is TRBV9, the J gene TRBJ2-1, with D perhaps TRBD1 (5 bases). The CDR3 loop spans 15 amino acids. Germline lookup yields CDR1 SGDLS and CDR2 YYNGEE. The V gene lost 4 bases and the J gene lost 5 bases, with 16 bases spanning the gap. This CDR3 is CASSHIQGIHNEQFF. The CDR3 DNA is TGTGCCAGCAGCCATATCCAGGGAATCCACAATGAGCAGTTCTTC.